Listed here is a single T cell receptor (beta chain). Authors' methods: Reference gene primer amplification gave nucleated cell count estimates. Repertoires were generated with immunoSEQ multiplex PCR, while TCRdb's copy carries only in-frame clones and drops some. V, J and clone size reflect that table, while D and trimming were determined from the DNA. The data show around 260,000 clones, around 87% seen once. The sample comes from a study of blood T cell repertoires in COVID-19. About the study: T cells, B-cell-depleted T cells, or PBMCs supplied cDNA or gDNA.

Germline V gene lookup returns CDR1 LNHDA and CDR2 SQIVND (reference sequence). The CDR3 is 15 amino acids. Trimming took off 3 bases at V and 3 bases at J, with 12 bases between the two ends. The sample was peripheral blood. The receptor was isolated from a woman aged 45-59 years with acute or convalescent COVID-19. The rearrangement joins TRBV19 to TRBJ1-5; D may be TRBD1 (5 bases). In DNA form, the CDR3 reads TGTGCCAGTAGTATCGCACAGGTCGTCAATCAGCCCCAGCATTTT. This translates into CASSIAQVVNQPQHF.